This T cell receptor (beta chain) emerged from a study of blood T cell repertoires in COVID-19. Study as a whole: Some COVID-19 samples were acute and others convalescent; all came from the United States, Italy and Spain. T cells, B-cell-depleted T cells, or PBMCs provided the cDNA or gDNA that served as material.

In the authors' methods: Estimation of nucleated cell counts relied on the amplification of reference gene primers. Generated by immunoSEQ multiplex PCR, the TCRdb table keeps only in-frame clones and is missing some. V, J and clone size were drawn from that table, and D and trimming were deduced from the DNA. The top ten hold less than 8.5% of the sample, which has 200,000 or so clones, about 80% seen once. The CDR3 extends over 14 amino acids. Germline V gene lookup returns CDR1 MDHEN and CDR2 SYDVKM. Trimming pared 6 bases from V and 8 bases from J, leaving 19 bases between. Recovered Cohort 3 donors showed two negative PCRs, clearance, or symptom resolution. This clone was observed at least ten times.

The chain has TRBV28 and TRBJ1-2; no clear D. The source of this sequence is a middle-aged man who had recovered from COVID-19. The sequenced sample consisted of PBMCs or T cells enriched from blood (not recorded which). The CDR3 nucleotides are TGTGCCAGCAGGGCTCCTGCAGAGGTGTCAGGCTACACCTTC. It codes for CASRAPAEVSGYTF.